The table lists the clone carrying this TCR beta chain with a count of one. Germline CDR1 LNHNV, CDR2 YYDKDF (reference sequence). The CDR3 covers 14 residues. Trimming removed 1 base from V and 7 bases from J, with 11 bases in between. The data were obtained in a study of blood T cell repertoires in COVID-19. Sequencing was performed with immunoSEQ multiplex PCR; in TCRdb, only in-frame clones are kept and a portion is missing. The sample consists of 200,000 to 250,000 clones, roughly 79% of them appearing once. The clonotype originates from a man in his forties who had recovered from COVID-19. The V call is TRBV15, the J call TRBJ1-5; the D gene is possibly TRBD1 (6 bases). Sequenced input: PBMCs or T cells enriched from blood (not recorded which). CDR3: CATSRGQVGQPQHF. The CDR3 DNA reads TGTGCCACCAGCAGAGGACAGGTAGGGCAGCCCCAGCATTTT.